Listed below are T cell receptor beta chains from one sample, sequenced in a study of cytomegalovirus exposure and HLA in healthy donors. The assay was immunoSEQ multiplex PCR, and TCRdb's table has in-frame clones only and misses some. Of 180,000 or so clones detected, approximately 86% appear once; the ten largest clones hold 6% to 8%. The sample consisted of PBMCs. Receptor source: a man under 40 in good health and CMV-seropositive. CDR3s include the opening cysteine and the closing phenylalanine or tryptophan. A D gene is named only where the DNA matches it firmly. Rows give clone size only sometimes, using once, few, many, or a class for an expanded clone.

15	NA	NA	TRBV9	TRBJ1-4	CASSVADGTNEKLFF	TGTGCCAGCAGCGTAGCGGACGGAACTAATGAAAAACTGTTTTTT
10	NA	NA	TRBV19	TRBJ2-3	CASRGYTQYF	TGTGCCAGTAGAGGGTATACGCAGTATTTT
15	TRBD1	NA	TRBV6-1	TRBJ1-2	CASGDRGNPNYGYTF	TGTGCCAGCGGGGACAGGGGAAACCCTAACTATGGCTACACCTTC
15	NA	NA	TRBV5-1	TRBJ2-5	CASSPFDGAGETQYF	TGCGCCAGCAGCCCATTCGACGGGGCTGGGGAGACCCAGTACTTC
17	TRBD1	many	TRBV4-1	TRBJ1-2	CASSQARPGQGGYGYTF	TGCGCCAGCAGCCAGGCCCGTCCGGGACAGGGGGGCTATGGCTACACCTTC
14	NA	NA	TRBV5-4	TRBJ2-5	CASSSPGSHGTQYF	TGTGCCAGCAGCTCCCCCGGGTCCCACGGGACCCAGTACTTC
14	NA	NA	TRBV7-8	TRBJ2-7	CASSGDHGFYEQYF	TGTGCCAGCAGCGGCGACCATGGGTTCTACGAGCAGTACTTC
14	NA	NA	TRBV5-1	TRBJ1-1	CASSSTPGASEAFF	TGCGCCAGCAGCTCCACCCCAGGGGCCAGTGAAGCTTTCTTT
14	NA	NA	TRBV18	TRBJ2-7	CASRRTRGYVEQYF	TGTGCCAGCAGAAGAACTAGGGGTTATGTGGAGCAGTACTTC
14	TRBD1	once	TRBV30	TRBJ2-7	CAWTPPGQGYEQYF	TGTGCCTGGACCCCTCCGGGACAGGGTTACGAGCAGTACTTC
14	NA	NA	TRBV7-9	TRBJ2-1	CASSLGALVHEQFF	TGTGCCAGCAGCCTAGGGGCCCTTGTACATGAGCAGTTCTTC
14	NA	NA	TRBV6-5	TRBJ1-2	CASSYWAGSGGYTF	TGTGCCAGCAGTTACTGGGCAGGGTCAGGAGGCTACACCTTC
11	NA	NA	TRBV20-1	TRBJ1-2	CSAAQGVSYTF	TGCAGTGCCGCGCAGGGAGTGAGCTACACCTTC
13	TRBD1	NA	TRBV28	TRBJ1-1	CASSNRGNTEAFF	TGTGCCAGCAGTAACAGGGGGAACACTGAAGCTTTCTTT
16	TRBD1	NA	TRBV13	TRBJ1-5	CASSFSRGLSNQPQHF	TGTGCCAGCAGCTTTTCCAGGGGGCTCAGCAATCAGCCCCAGCATTTT
13	TRBD1	NA	TRBV6-1	TRBJ2-7	CASSEQGAGEQYF	TGTGCCAGCAGTGAACAGGGGGCGGGGGAGCAGTACTTC
15	TRBD1	NA	TRBV29-1	TRBJ2-1	CSVPGQGTTYNEQFF	TGCAGCGTCCCGGGACAGGGTACGACCTACAATGAGCAGTTCTTC
16	NA	NA	TRBV18	TRBJ2-3	CASSPVRGDGTDTQYF	TGTGCCAGCTCACCGGTGAGGGGGGACGGCACAGATACGCAGTATTTT
14	NA	NA	TRBV7-6	TRBJ2-5	CASSLERPEETQYF	TGTGCCAGCAGCTTAGAAAGGCCCGAAGAGACCCAGTACTTC
13	NA	NA	TRBV7-2	TRBJ1-2	CASSPSANYGYTF	TGTGCCAGCAGCCCCAGTGCAAACTATGGCTACACCTTC
14	NA	NA	TRBV7-3	TRBJ2-3	CASSLTGSTDTQYF	TGTGCCAGCAGCTTAACAGGGAGCACAGATACGCAGTATTTT
13	NA	NA	TRBV7-3	TRBJ2-1	CASSLDSYNEQFF	TGTGCCAGCAGCTTAGACAGTTACAATGAGCAGTTCTTC
15	TRBD1	NA	TRBV18	TRBJ1-1	CASSPDRDIRTEAFF	TGTGCCAGCTCACCCGACAGGGATATTCGGACTGAAGCTTTCTTT
14	NA	NA	TRBV6-4	TRBJ1-5	CASSGGLTYQPQHF	TGTGCCAGCAGTGGGGGACTTACGTATCAGCCCCAGCATTTT
16	TRBD2	NA	TRBV7-3	TRBJ2-2	CASSLGGGSWSGELFF	TGTGCCAGCAGCTTAGGTGGCGGGAGCTGGAGCGGGGAGCTGTTTTTT
13	TRBD1	few	TRBV27	TRBJ1-5	CASSFRGLQPQHF	TGTGCCAGCAGTTTCAGGGGGCTTCAGCCCCAGCATTTT